The next 21 T cell receptor beta chains were all read from a single sample in a study of shared clonotypes between healthy human individuals. Assay: immunoSEQ multiplex PCR; the TCRdb copy retains only in-frame clones and omits some. The sample holds roughly 2,000,000 clones; about 95% are singletons and the top ten take 0.95% to 1.5%. CD45RO-negative CD8 cells positively selected for CCR7 made up the naive population, which excluded terminally differentiated effector memory CD45RA+ cells. The specimen was naive CD8+ T cells sorted from blood. These receptor sequences come from a man aged 18 to 35 in good health.

V is TRBV4-3 and J is TRBJ2-5; either TRBD1 or TRBD2 may fit D (5 bases each). V was shortened by 0 bases and J by 5 bases, with 13 bases between the two germline ends. Germline V CDR1 and CDR2: LGHNA, YSLEER. There are 15 residues in the CDR3. For the CDR3, the DNA is TGCGCCAGCAGCCAAGATTGGGACCAGAAGGAGACCCAGTACTTC. Protein product: CASSQDWDQKETQYF.

The V gene is TRBV7-9, the J gene TRBJ2-1, with D perhaps matching TRBD1 (5 bases). With 1 base removed from V and 9 bases from J, the gap between germline ends came to 16 bases. This CDR3 has 15 residues. CDR1 is SEHNR, CDR2 FQNEAQ, per germline (reference sequence). CDR3 in amino acids: CASSLGQGMEFEQFF. The DNA for the CDR3 is TGTGCCAGCAGCTTAGGCCAGGGTATGGAATTTGAGCAGTTCTTC.

The CDR3 sequence: CASSQGVTANYGYTF. The CDR3 nucleotides read TGTGCCAGCAGCCAGGGTGTAACAGCTAACTATGGCTACACCTTC. V usage is TRBV2 and J usage is TRBJ1-2; D may be TRBD1 (5 bases). Germline V lookup: CDR1 SNHLY, CDR2 FYNNEI. Trimming stripped 6 bases from V and 0 bases from J, with 14 bases between. The CDR3 loop spans 15 amino acids.

The chain couples TRBV7-9 to TRBJ2-7; D might be TRBD2 (6 bases). The CDR3 extends over 13 amino acids. Germline-derived CDR1 and CDR2 are SEHNR and FQNEAQ (reference sequence). V gave up 5 bases and J gave up 3 bases, with 11 bases separating them. CDR3 in DNA: TGTGCCAGCAGCCATAGCGGACGCTACGAGCAGTACTTC. It specifies CASSHSGRYEQYF.

V is TRBV13 and J is TRBJ2-1; 9 nucleotides align to TRBD1. CDR3 length: 15 residues. V lost 4 bases to trimming and J lost 8 bases; unmatched junction nucleotides: 9. Germline assignment: CDR1 PRHDT and CDR2 FYEKMQ (reference sequence). CDR3 DNA sequence: TGTGCCAGCAGCTCCTCCGGGACAGGGCTGGATGAGCAGTTCTTC. As protein: CASSSSGTGLDEQFF.

The chain employs TRBV5-4 and TRBJ1-4, with 7 bases lining up with TRBD1. The V gene end was trimmed by 4 bases and the J gene end by 1 base; junction bases not matched to a gene: 1. The length of the CDR3 is 14 residues. Germline loops: CDR1 SGHNT, CDR2 YYREEE (reference sequence). The CDR3 DNA follows: TGTGCCAGCAGCCCAGGGGGAACTAATGAAAAACTGTTTTTT. It translates to CASSPGGTNEKLFF.

This chain connects TRBV5-1 to TRBJ2-7, with unresolved D. Germline loops: CDR1 SGHRS, CDR2 YFSETQ. This CDR3 has 13 residues. Trimming removed 7 bases from V and 1 base from J, with 12 bases in between. The CDR3 loop reads CASVGLGSYEQYF. Here the CDR3 DNA reads TGCGCCAGCGTCGGCCTGGGATCCTACGAGCAGTACTTC.

This clone was seen just once. V is TRBV10-3 and J is TRBJ2-7, with TRBD1 identical over 7 bases. Unmatched junction bases numbered 9, after V lost 8 bases and J lost 2 bases. There are 14 residues in the CDR3. CDR1 is ENHRY, CDR2 SYGVKD, per germline. CDR3 region: CAIGRRDSTYEQYF. CDR3 DNA sequence: TGTGCCATCGGGCGCCGGGACAGTACCTACGAGCAGTACTTC.

The chain employs TRBV7-9 and TRBJ2-1, with TRBD2 matching 15 bases. CDR1 is SEHNR and CDR2 is FQNEAQ in the germline V gene (reference sequence). This CDR3 is 19 amino acids long. V trimming: 4 bases; J trimming: 0 bases; junction bases outside the gene matches: 7. The CDR3 DNA is TGTGCCAGCAGCTCCGGACTAGCGGGGGGGAAAAGCTCCTACAATGAGCAGTTCTTC. This translates into CASSSGLAGGKSSYNEQFF.

V is TRBV10-3 and J is TRBJ1-1; TRBD1 might be the D (5 bases). V was shortened by 0 bases and J by 1 base, with 15 bases between the two germline ends. The CDR3 has 17 amino acids. The V gene's germline CDR1 is ENHRY and CDR2 SYGVKD. The CDR3 DNA is TGTGCCATCAGTGAGTCTGGGGATGGGGCAGCGAACACTGAAGCTTTCTTT. As protein: CAISESGDGAANTEAFF.

The genes are TRBV7-3 and TRBJ2-7, with D possibly being TRBD1 or TRBD2 (6 bases each). Germline V gene sequence: CDR1 SGHTA, CDR2 FQGTGA. The CDR3 runs to 18 residues. The V end lost 3 bases, the J end lost 0 bases, and 21 bases lay between the germline ends. The CDR3 sequence is CASSFPEGGGHLSYEQYF. The CDR3 DNA reads as TGTGCCAGCAGCTTTCCCGAAGGAGGGGGGCACCTCTCCTACGAGCAGTACTTC. The full variable domain, completed using reference TRBV7-3 and TRBJ2-7, is GAGVSQTPSNKVTEKGKYVELRCDPISGHTALYWYRQSLGQGPEFLIYFQGTGAADDSGLPNDRFFAVRPEGSVSTLKIQRTERGDSAVYLCASSFPEGGGHLSYEQYFGPGTRLTVT.

The chain is built from TRBV29-1 and TRBJ2-1, with a tentative D call TRBD2 (5 bases). The germline gives CDR1 SQVTM, CDR2 ANQGSEA. The CDR3 has 15 amino acids. Between the trimmed V and J ends, which lost 4 bases and 9 bases, there was a span of 22 bases. In DNA form, the CDR3 reads TGCAGCGTTGTTTCGGGATTTATCGGAATAGCTGAGCAGTTCTTC. Translation gives CSVVSGFIGIAEQFF.

A note on this clone: Different DNA sequences within this sample yield the same CDR3. The chain's CDR3 is CASSESLAGGNEQFF. In DNA form, the CDR3 reads TGCGCCAGCAGTGAGAGTCTAGCGGGGGGAAATGAGCAGTTCTTC. This chain joins TRBV10-1 and TRBJ2-1, with 11 bases identical to TRBD2. J was trimmed by 7 bases and V by 2 bases; bases with no gene match: 4. This CDR3 contains 15 residues. Germline values: CDR1 WNHNN, CDR2 SYGVQD (reference sequence).

This clone was found once. The V and J genes are TRBV9 and TRBJ1-6, with D possibly TRBD1 on 5 matching bases. Trimming pared 1 base from V and 6 bases from J, leaving 11 bases between. In germline, CDR1 is SGDLS, CDR2 YYNGEE. CDR3 length: 15 amino acids. The CDR3 sequence: CASSVTGTVNSPLHF. The CDR3 DNA sequence: TGTGCCAGCAGCGTAACCGGGACGGTTAATTCACCCCTCCACTTT.

This chain uses TRBV4-1 with TRBJ1-1; D unresolved. The CDR3 length is 16 residues. Germline V gene data show CDR1 as MGHRA and CDR2 as YSYEKL. V lost 0 bases to trimming and J lost 0 bases, with 11 bases between them. The CDR3 reads CASSQDIGVLNTEAFF. In DNA form, the CDR3 reads TGCGCCAGCAGCCAAGATATCGGGGTCTTGAACACTGAAGCTTTCTTT.

Written as DNA, the CDR3 is TGTGCCAGCAGCTTAAGGGAGAACGAGCAGTACTTC. Amino acids: CASSLRENEQYF. The rearrangement joins TRBV7-3 to TRBJ2-7; possible D gene TRBD2, 5 bases. Germline V gene sequence: CDR1 SGHTA, CDR2 FQGTGA. Between the trimmed V and J ends, which lost 1 base and 5 bases, there was a span of 6 bases. The CDR3 consists of 12 residues.

The V call is TRBV7-9, the J call TRBJ2-4; TRBD1 matches at 8 bases. CDR1 SEHNR and CDR2 FQNEAQ come from the germline V gene (reference sequence). The V segment lost 5 bases and the J segment 0 bases; nucleotides outside the gene matches: 6. This CDR3 is 16 amino acids long. The CDR3 DNA follows: TGTGCCAGCAGCCTCGGGACAGGACTAGCCAAAAACATTCAGTACTTC. Its translation is CASSLGTGLAKNIQYF.

The gene calls are TRBV6-5 and TRBJ2-2, with 9 positions matching TRBD1. J lost 4 bases, V lost 5 bases, and 2 bases had no gene match. Germline CDR1 reads MNHEY; CDR2 reads SVGAGI. CDR3 size: 14 residues. In DNA, the CDR3 is TGTGCCAGCAGTGGACAGGGGCGCACCGGGGAGCTGTTTTTT. It is translated as CASSGQGRTGELFF.

The V and J genes are TRBV19 and TRBJ1-6; 11 nucleotides match TRBD1. The V gene's germline CDR1 is LNHDA and CDR2 SQIVND (reference sequence). This CDR3 is built from 14 residues. J lost 10 bases, V lost 6 bases, and 5 bases had no gene match. The CDR3 region is CASSGTGGHSPLHF. CDR3 in DNA: TGTGCCAGTAGCGGGACAGGGGGACACTCACCCCTCCACTTT.

The chain couples TRBV11-2 to TRBJ1-5; 10 bases line up with TRBD1. The germline gives CDR1 SGHAT, CDR2 FQNNGV. V was clipped by 5 bases and J by 7 bases; unmatched bases: 11. CDR3 length: 16 amino acids. Here the CDR3 DNA reads TGTGCCAGCAGCCCGGGACAGGGGAGACTAGACCAGCCCCAGCATTTT. Translation: CASSPGQGRLDQPQHF.

The chain recombines TRBV7-6 with TRBJ2-7; D may be TRBD1 (6 bases). The CDR3 runs 12 residues. Between the trimmed V and J ends, which lost 6 bases and 12 bases, there was a span of 18 bases. Germline V gives CDR1 SGHVS, CDR2 FNYEAQ. CDR3 sequence reads: CASSPLQGFSYF. The CDR3 region has the DNA TGTGCCAGCAGTCCACTACAGGGTTTTTCGTACTTC.